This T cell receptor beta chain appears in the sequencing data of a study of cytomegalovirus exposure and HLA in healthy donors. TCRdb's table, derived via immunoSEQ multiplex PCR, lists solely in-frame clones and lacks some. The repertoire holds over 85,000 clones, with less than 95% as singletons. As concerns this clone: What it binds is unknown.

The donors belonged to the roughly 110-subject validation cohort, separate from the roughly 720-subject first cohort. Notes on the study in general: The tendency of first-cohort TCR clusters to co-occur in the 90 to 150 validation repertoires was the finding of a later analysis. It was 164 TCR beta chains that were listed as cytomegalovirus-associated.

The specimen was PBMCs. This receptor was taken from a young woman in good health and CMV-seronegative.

The CDR3 reads CASSLDVDTEAFF. The DNA of the CDR3 is TGTGCCAGCAGCCTAGACGTGGACACTGAAGCTTTCTTT. This chain joins TRBV6-4 and TRBJ1-1; D remains unclear. Germline values: CDR1 MRHNA, CDR2 SNTAGT. Trimming left V 6 bases short and J 3 bases short, with 11 bases between. This CDR3 is built from 13 residues.